This T cell receptor (beta chain) was captured in a study of CD8+CD57+ T cells in acquired aplastic anemia. Overall study: Sorted cells (CD4+ and CD8+) yielded DNA amounts that averaged approximately 3.1 ug. Reads per healthy sample averaged about 10.8 million (CD4+) and 11 million to 13 million (CD8+). Notes on the study in general: Significance was not reached for CD8+ Simpson's diversity between patients and controls. Common to patients and controls were twenty-nine CD8+ CDR3 sequences.

The germline V gene encodes CDR1 SGHTA and CDR2 FQGNSA. V was cut by 5 bases and J by 2 bases, with 11 bases left in between. This CDR3 region has 14 residues. Template material for TCR beta VDJ and CDR3 profiling consisted of genomic DNA. TCRdb passed the reads through MiXCR, listing each CDR3 protein once. The sample has roughly 420,000 distinct CDR3 sequences, 65% to 75% seen once; the top ten hold 3% to 4.5%. A note on this clonotype: As yet, its antigen is unknown.

The specimen sequenced was sorted CD4+, CD8+, or CD8+CD57+ T cells (not recorded which) from PBMCs. The chain recombines TRBV7-2 with TRBJ2-3, with D tentatively TRBD1 or TRBD2 (5 bases each). The TCR sequence derives from a human donor in good health, serving as a control. This CDR3 is CASSRGRFTDTQYF. CDR3 coding DNA: TGTGCCAGCAGCCGGGGACGGTTCACAGATACGCAGTATTTT.